This note documents a single T cell receptor (beta chain) sequence. The antigen this receptor binds is unknown. The sample holds no much larger clone one base away, and base qualities are not on file. As encoded in the germline V gene, CDR1 is SNHLY while CDR2 is FYNNEI. For this chain, trimming is 7 bases at the V end and 6 bases at the J end, and the number of junction bases without a gene match is 7. The CDR3 contains 14 residues, cysteine and phenylalanine counted. Here the CDR3 DNA is all that survives: 42 bases in frame from base 1. The method behind the library was the immunoSEQ multiplex PCR assay. For the multiplex PCR, a mixture combining 60 forward primers for TCR Vbeta segments and 13 reverse primers for TCR Jbeta segments was used. A multiplex PCR assay on genomic DNA amplified the CDR3 region of rearranged TCR beta genes. On the Illumina HiSeq System, the amplified TCR beta libraries were sequenced as 87-base-pair reads. The original methods were these. Across the 670 or so repertoires, a later analysis counted 75 million to 90 million unique TCR beta chains, around 10 million of which were shared by at least two donors. Raw reads were error-corrected and collapsed into unique sequences by a nearest-neighbor algorithm in which closely related sequences were merged to remove PCR and sequencing errors. To assign V, D and J gene segments, CDR3 sequences were aligned to IMGT reference sequences. For a sequence to be retained, a match of at least six nucleotides to both a V gene segment and a J gene segment was required. Rearrangements were called productive when the CDR3 lacked stop codons and stayed in frame with V and J; all others were non-productive. CDR3 was defined by IMGT convention, running from the second conserved V-encoded cysteine to the conserved J-encoded phenylalanine. Sequences without an unambiguous match to a single V gene segment were excluded from the earlier analysis of 587 of the donors. In an earlier analysis of approximately 550 of the donors, V segments were called functional above 56.7% productive rearrangements and were called segregating when the between-donor standard deviation exceeded 5%. A statistical classification framework was built to diagnose cytomegalovirus status from the catalog of TCR beta chain sequences. In a later analysis, V and J genes were assigned by comparing TCR nucleotide sequences against IMGT/GENE-DB human TR gene sequences. Using the TCRdist pipeline, a later analysis assigned CDR3 sequences along with most-parsimonious VDJ recombination scenarios. A later analysis defined each TCR beta chain by its CDR3 amino acid sequence plus V-gene family, and excluded reads lacking a unique V-gene family. To address suspected cross-contamination and a sequencing artifact, a later analysis removed roughly 640 highly shared, low-generation-probability nucleotide sequences. A later analysis calculated a clonal expansion index for each public chain from normalized within-repertoire ranks of inferred template counts. In a later analysis, generation probabilities were computed using a VDJ recombination model fitted to out-of-frame rearrangements, and the results were checked against IGoR. In a later analysis, hypergeometric tests were used to score TCR-TCR, TCR-HLA and TCR-CMV co-occurrence, with a repertoire-size bias correction applied to TCR pairs. A later analysis estimated false discovery rates by permuting HLA or CMV assignments 20 times. In a later analysis, co-occurring TCRs were grouped using DBSCAN, and TCRdist sequence similarity was added for clustering within HLA-allele-positive subsets. Co-occurrence clustering excluded repertoires with fewer than 30,000 or more than 120,000 public chains, plus five with anomalous nucleotide sharing. As stored in TCRdb, this immuneACCESS dataset retains in-frame rearrangements with V and J assigned. A fraction of the clones does not appear; measured against another copy, unresolved V genes explain less than half of the discrepancy, and the remainder lacks a known reason. The DNA was the basis for D and trimming; V, J and clone size are from that table. The sample table shows some 170,000 clones, and approximately 78% are seen once. Of the sample, about 2.5% is held by the ten largest clones.

In total, 630 or so healthy bone marrow donors made up the cohort. At the time of sampling, all cohort members were nominally healthy, though unrecorded immune exposures were likely present. Of the 700 or so cohort members, 289 had a positive CMV serostatus and about 350 had a negative one, while no CMV serostatus was recorded for the donor. A peripheral blood sample was collected from each donor, and TCR beta sequencing was performed on peripheral blood mononuclear cells. The Qiagen DNeasy Blood Extraction Kit was used to extract genomic DNA from the blood cell samples. The data derive from a study of cytomegalovirus exposure and HLA in healthy donors (dated by TCRdb to the late 2010s). For the study in its entirety: An earlier analysis of fewer than 750 of the donors reported under 300 Gb of sequence data and 90 million to 120 million unique TCR beta sequences obtained from about 200 million T cells. Roughly 300 gigabases of sequencing data and roughly 90 million unique TCR sequences were included in an early release covering about 700 HLA-typed donors. The genetic ancestry cluster associated with self-reported Caucasian donors included around four fifths of the roughly 400 genotyped donors. The study was designed to test whether signatures of past pathogen exposure could be identified by cataloging public T cell receptors. The study profiled the T cell repertoires of approximately 700 subjects by immunosequencing and related them to cytomegalovirus serostatus. In addition to the first cohort of 650 to 800 subjects, a separate validation cohort of 120 different subjects was used. The study combined high-throughput TCR immunosequencing, statistical association of individual TCRs with disease status, and machine learning to predict cytomegalovirus infection status. A later analysis re-examined previously published TCR beta repertoires from 610 or so donors and added high-resolution HLA genotyping to investigate patterns of TCR occurrence. In the later analysis, no new phenotypic data were used to find candidate immune exposures; instead, reliance was placed on TCR beta sequences and their occurrence across donors. In an earlier analysis of about 590 of the donors, high-throughput TCR beta sequencing was used to judge whether each TCR beta V gene segment behaved as functional or pseudogenic. Alongside the repertoire data, information on donor age, sex, ethnicity and CMV serostatus was compiled. In a later genetic analysis, genome-wide SNP genotypes for about 55% of the roughly 700 donors were used, and that subset was treated as a discovery cohort. Every repertoire in the discovery cohort had been generated on one and the same sequencing platform. Class I and class II HLA loci were covered by the typing at four-digit resolution. The number of donors typed differed by locus, with about 629-630 for A, B, C, DRB1 and DQB1, around 500 for DQA1, 606 for DPA1, and about 450 for DPB1. Several DR-DQ haplotypes were treated as single units for association and clustering because of strong linkage in the cohort. Among some 400 genotyped donors of the cohort, an average of roughly 230,000 unique TCR beta nucleotide sequences was sequenced per donor, of which about 19% were non-productive.

The paper's findings and limits, for the study overall: Sequencing depth was assumed to be roughly uniform across donors in the presence/absence analyses, though that assumption may not hold. In a later analysis, several top co-occurrence clusters were reported to appear linked to parvovirus B19, influenza, CMV and Epstein-Barr virus. A further reported finding was that TCR beta sequences accurately predicted the HLA-A and HLA-B alleles for most subjects in the first cohort. The authors suggested that the approach could potentially be extended to other disease states and immunological phenotypes. Linkage disequilibrium might explain the correlated functional status among segregating V segments, but an unknown experimental factor could not be excluded. While some public TCRs were present in many individuals, most TCR sequences turned up only very rarely across donors. According to a later analysis, most CMV-associated TCR beta chains appeared to be HLA-restricted, and the HLA associations seemed to be driven largely by CMV exposure. In vitro tests confirmed that a few of the cytomegalovirus-associated TCR beta chains recognize cytomegalovirus antigens. A later genetic analysis associated a missense DCLRE1C variant with V-gene and J-gene trimming of TCR beta chains, and an independent cohort replicated the association. An earlier analysis of roughly 570 of the donors showed that most TCR beta V segments appeared in productive rearrangements either about 87% or about 30% of the time, which broadly matched IMGT annotations. A cluster of highly shared sequence variants was judged likely to represent a technical artifact of the sequencing pipeline. The cohort was sequenced for TCR beta chains only, and without alpha or paired-chain data the features that could be detected were limited. In both the original and validation cohorts, the classifier was reported to diagnose cytomegalovirus status with high specificity and sensitivity. Strong co-occurrence of HLA alleles, especially DR and DQ, made assigning TCR associations to individual alleles difficult. In a later analysis, HLA-associated TCR beta chains were found to be more clonally expanded and to have lower generation probabilities than equally common non-associated chains. A later analysis found that TCR association rates varied across HLA loci, with DRB1 alleles showing the most associated TCRs and HLA-C alleles the fewest. At a false discovery rate of 0.05, a later analysis linked fewer than 20,000 TCR beta sequences to specific HLA alleles. In the study, around 150 TCR beta chains were listed as associated with cytomegalovirus. Because HLA typing was unavailable for some donors at each locus, only the typed subset was used in association tests. Because counts were too low, about 17 rarely observed V segments, including chromosome 9 orphons, were excluded from the earlier analysis of some 590 of the donors. According to a later genetic analysis, donors in an Asian-associated ancestry cluster had fewer N-insertions in productive TCRs than the approximately 610-donor mean. For the cohort, immune exposure information was limited to CMV serostatus. Some IMGT-functional V segments, including TRBV6-2 and TRBV6-3, could not be told apart with the 87-base-pair reads, so those segments were excluded.

Sequencing was performed on PBMCs. The chain is encoded by TRBV2 joined to TRBJ2-2; 8 nucleotides in the junction match TRBD2. This clonotype was sampled from a human donor in good health. The CDR3 corresponds to CASTRTSTPGELFF. The sequence in DNA is TGTGCCAGCACAAGGACTAGCACTCCCGGGGAGCTGTTTTTT.